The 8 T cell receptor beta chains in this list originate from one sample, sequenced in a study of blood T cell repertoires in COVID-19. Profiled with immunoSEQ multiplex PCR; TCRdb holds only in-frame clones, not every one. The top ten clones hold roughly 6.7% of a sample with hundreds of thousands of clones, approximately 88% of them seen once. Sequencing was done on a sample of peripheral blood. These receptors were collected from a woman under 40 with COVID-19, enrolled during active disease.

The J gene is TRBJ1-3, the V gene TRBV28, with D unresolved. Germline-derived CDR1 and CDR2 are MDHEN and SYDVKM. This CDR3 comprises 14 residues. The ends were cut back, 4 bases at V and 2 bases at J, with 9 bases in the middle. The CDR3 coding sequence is TGTGCCAGCAGTTCCGGGATAACTGGAAACACCATATATTTT. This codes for CASSSGITGNTIYF.

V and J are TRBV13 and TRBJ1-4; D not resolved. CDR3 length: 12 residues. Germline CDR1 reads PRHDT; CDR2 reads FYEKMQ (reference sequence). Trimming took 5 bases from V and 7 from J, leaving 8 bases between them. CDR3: CASSPGGEKLFF. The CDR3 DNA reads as TGTGCCAGCAGCCCCGGCGGTGAAAAACTGTTTTTT. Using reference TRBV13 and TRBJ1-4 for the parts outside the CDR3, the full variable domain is AAGVIQSPRHLIKEKRETATLKCYPIPRHDTVYWYQQGPGQDPQFLISFYEKMQSDKGSIPDRFSAQQFSDYHSELNMSSLELGDSALYFCASSPGGEKLFFGSGTQLSVL.

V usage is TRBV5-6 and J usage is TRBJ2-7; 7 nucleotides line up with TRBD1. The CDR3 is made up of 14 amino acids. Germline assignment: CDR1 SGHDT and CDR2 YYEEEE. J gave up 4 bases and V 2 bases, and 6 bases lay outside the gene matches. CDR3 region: CASSFGTGDYEQYF. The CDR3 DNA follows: TGTGCCAGCAGCTTCGGAACAGGGGATTACGAGCAGTACTTC. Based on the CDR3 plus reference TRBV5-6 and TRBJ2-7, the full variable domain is DAGVTQSPTHLIKTRGQQVTLRCSPKSGHDTVSWYQQALGQGPQFIFQYYEEEERQRGNFPDRFSGHQFPNYSSELNVNALLLGDSALYLCASSFGTGDYEQYFGPGTRLTVT.

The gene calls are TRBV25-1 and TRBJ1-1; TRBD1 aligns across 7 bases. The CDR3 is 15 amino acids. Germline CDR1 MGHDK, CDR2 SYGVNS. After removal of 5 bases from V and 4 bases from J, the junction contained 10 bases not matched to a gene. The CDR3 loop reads CASSPGTALGTEAFF. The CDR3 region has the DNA TGTGCCAGCAGTCCCGGGACAGCTTTGGGCACTGAAGCTTTCTTT.

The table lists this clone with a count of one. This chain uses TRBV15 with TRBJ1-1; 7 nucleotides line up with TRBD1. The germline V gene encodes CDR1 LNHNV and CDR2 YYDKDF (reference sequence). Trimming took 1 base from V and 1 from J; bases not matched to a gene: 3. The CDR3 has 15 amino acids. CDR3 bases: TGTGCCACCAGCAGAGTGTGGACAGGGAACACTGAAGCTTTCTTT. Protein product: CATSRVWTGNTEAFF.

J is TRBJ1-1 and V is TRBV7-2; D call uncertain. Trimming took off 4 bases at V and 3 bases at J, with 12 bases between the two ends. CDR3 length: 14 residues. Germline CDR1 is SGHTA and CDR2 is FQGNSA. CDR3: CASSWPGLHTEAFF. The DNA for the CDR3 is TGTGCCAGCAGCTGGCCCGGGTTACACACTGAAGCTTTCTTT.

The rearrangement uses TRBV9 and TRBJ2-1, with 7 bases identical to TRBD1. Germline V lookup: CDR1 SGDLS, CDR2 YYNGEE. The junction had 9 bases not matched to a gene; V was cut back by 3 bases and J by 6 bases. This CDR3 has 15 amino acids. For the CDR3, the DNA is TGTGCCAGCAGCGGAGGGGGACAGTGGGCCAATGAGCAGTTCTTC. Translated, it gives CASSGGGQWANEQFF.

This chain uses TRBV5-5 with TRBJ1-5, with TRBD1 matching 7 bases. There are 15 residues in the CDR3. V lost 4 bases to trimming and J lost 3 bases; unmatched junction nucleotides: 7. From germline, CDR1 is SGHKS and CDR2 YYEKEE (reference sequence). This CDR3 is CASSPMGQNNQPQHF. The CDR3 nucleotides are TGTGCCAGCAGCCCTATGGGACAGAACAATCAGCCCCAGCATTTT.